This T cell receptor beta chain was found in a study of post-analysis software for immune sequencing data (dated by TCRdb to about 2015). For the study in its entirety: The recorded disease courses included relapsing-remitting, secondary progressive and progressive-relapsing multiple sclerosis, and some patients had no subtype annotation. The patient repertoires were set against under 12 previously published healthy control repertoires from donors whose ages ranged from roughly 6 to 27 years. A subset of samples was prepared in parallel using single-end sample barcoding, then pooled and co-amplified after Illumina adapter ligation. The research as a whole found: The multiple sclerosis patient group was slightly younger than the control group. Direct clustering with F measure revealed strong co-clustering of samples prepared in the same batch, which led to a batch-effect correction. Significantly higher frequencies in patients than in controls were found for roughly 5 TRBV segments, including TRBV5-6, TRBV5-1 and TRBV20-1. Significantly lower normalized Chao1 diversity was found in multiple sclerosis patients than in controls, suggesting substantial peripheral T-cell clonal expansion.

To demonstrate the VDJtools post-analysis software, TCR beta repertoires were profiled from the peripheral blood of about 13 young patients with multiple sclerosis. The patients with multiple sclerosis were children and adolescents between roughly 6 and 15 years of age. The CDR3 runs 15 residues from the cysteine to the phenylalanine. Only the CDR3 part of the read is kept: 45 bases, read in frame from the first base. CDR1 and CDR2 (SNHLY, FYNNEI) derive from the germline V gene. At the junction V is shortened by 0 bases and J by 6 bases, with 14 bases in between. With regard to this clonotype: The specificity of this receptor is unknown. Qualities for individual bases were not recorded, and no much larger clone is one base off.

Receptor amplification or capture employed PCR. Sequenced using an Illumina HiSeq 2500. Unique molecular identifiers were incorporated into TCR beta cDNA libraries to reduce PCR and sequencing biases. Every 1 to 10 million input T cells yielded roughly 0.5 million cDNA molecules, meaning each molecule approximated one T cell. The patient libraries were prepared and sequenced with the same protocol used for the earlier healthy control dataset. Within a given batch, samples were prepared together, multiplexed and sequenced on the same HiSeq lane. The authors' analysis ran thus. Raw barcoded reads were processed with MIGEC, discarding single-read molecular identifier groups before consensus assembly and CDR3 extraction. Clonotype tables were post-analysed with VDJtools, and diversity was normalized by down-sampling all datasets to the smallest sample size. To correct batch-related cross-sample contamination, repertoire overlap clustering matched CDR3 amino acid sequences but not nucleotide sequences. Clones were called with MiXCR by TCRdb after fastp trimmed the public reads at Q25, and only in-frame beta chains were retained. Merged by CDR3 protein, the rows form single entries marked with the most common genes and DNA. TCRdb assigned the V and J calls; the authors' analysis was not used. Here the sample has some 690,000 distinct CDR3 sequences; 25% to 30% occur a single time. The ten largest clones add up to around 0.55% of the sample.

The rearranged segments are TRBV2 and TRBJ1-2, with TRBD1 as a weak D call on 5 bases. The receptor was derived from a girl aged 5-17 years with multiple sclerosis. The sequencing input was blood. The CDR3 in this case is CASSEAGPGSDGYTF. DNA sequence: TGTGCCAGCAGTGAAGCGGGGCCAGGGAGCGATGGCTACACCTTC.